A selection of T cell receptor beta chains follows, all from one sample in a study of cytomegalovirus exposure and HLA in healthy donors. TCRdb keeps only in-frame clones here, not all; method: immunoSEQ multiplex PCR. The sample has roughly 190,000 clones; approximately 12% are singletons. Sequencing was performed on PBMCs. The receptors were sampled from a man aged 50-60 years in good health and CMV-seropositive. Both conserved end residues are part of each CDR3. The D gene is left open where the match is weak. Only part of the rows carry a size: once, few, many, or a class if the clone is expanded.

length,V,D,J,size,CDR3,DNA
14,TRBV27,TRBD1,TRBJ1-1,few,CASSRTGGLSEAFF,TGTGCCAGCAGTAGGACAGGGGGCCTTTCTGAAGCTTTCTTT
13,TRBV5-1,TRBD1,TRBJ2-7,few,CASRPGQGYEQYF,TGCGCCAGCAGGCCCGGACAGGGCTACGAGCAGTACTTC
14,TRBV19,.,TRBJ2-5,few,CASSIKADQETQYF,TGTGCCAGTAGTATAAAAGCGGACCAAGAGACCCAGTACTTC
15,TRBV5-1,TRBD1,TRBJ2-7,few,CASSSQDRVLDEQYF,TGCGCCAGCAGCTCGCAGGACAGGGTTCTGGACGAGCAGTACTTC
14,TRBV2,TRBD2,TRBJ2-7,few,CASSVAGGRYEQYF,TGTGCCAGCAGCGTAGCGGGGGGGCGATACGAGCAGTACTTC
17,TRBV7-8,.,TRBJ1-6,few,CASSLGRSGRGSSPLHF,TGTGCCAGCAGCTTAGGCCGTTCCGGCAGGGGAAGTTCACCCCTCCACTTT
11,TRBV28,.,TRBJ2-1,.,CASRKVERQFF,TGTGCCAGCAGGAAAGTCGAGCGGCAGTTCTTC
14,TRBV2,TRBD1,TRBJ1-1,few,CASRTWTGGGEAFF,TGTGCCAGCAGGACATGGACAGGGGGGGGTGAAGCTTTCTTT
15,TRBV5-4,.,TRBJ1-4,.,CASSLAGERNEKLFF,TGTGCCAGCAGCTTGGCAGGGGAACGGAATGAAAAACTGTTTTTT
19,TRBV5-1,TRBD1,TRBJ1-3,.,CASSLGTGGSLNTGNTIYF,TGCGCCAGCAGCTTGGGGACAGGGGGATCCCTGAATACTGGAAACACCATATATTTT
11,TRBV20-1,TRBD1,TRBJ2-1,.,CSAPTGGEQFF,TGCAGTGCCCCGACAGGGGGTGAGCAGTTCTTC
17,TRBV5-1,TRBD1,TRBJ1-2,.,CASSLVAGGSTNYGYTF,TGCGCCAGCAGCTTGGTGGCAGGGGGCAGTACTAACTATGGCTACACCTTC
15,TRBV6-5,.,TRBJ2-2,few,CASSSPTAFTGELFF,TGTGCCAGCAGTTCCCCCACAGCTTTCACCGGGGAGCTGTTTTTT
14,TRBV10-1,.,TRBJ2-5,few,CASSESGSQETQYF,TGCGCCAGCAGTGAGTCGGGCAGTCAAGAGACCCAGTACTTC
16,TRBV5-1,TRBD1,TRBJ2-1,.,CASSGLQGGRYNEQFF,TGCGCCAGCAGCGGACTACAGGGGGGTAGGTACAATGAGCAGTTCTTC
15,TRBV9,.,TRBJ1-2,.,CASSVEAGNLNGYTF,TGTGCCAGCAGCGTAGAGGCAGGGAACCTCAATGGCTACACCTTC
16,TRBV6-6,TRBD2,TRBJ2-5,few,CASSWLAGGTQETQYF,TGTGCCAGCAGTTGGCTAGCGGGGGGGACTCAAGAGACCCAGTACTTC
11,TRBV14,.,TRBJ1-1,.,CASRGATEAFF,TGTGCCAGCAGGGGGGCCACTGAAGCTTTCTTT
14,TRBV19,.,TRBJ1-2,few,CASSITGSAYGYTF,TGTGCCAGTAGTATCACCGGGTCTGCCTATGGCTACACCTTC
15,TRBV5-1,.,TRBJ1-3,.,CASSLEPGTGNTIYF,TGCGCCAGCAGCTTGGAGCCAGGTACTGGAAACACCATATATTTT
14,TRBV6-5,TRBD1,TRBJ2-1,.,CASSFGTAHNEQFF,TGTGCCAGCAGTTTCGGGACAGCCCACAATGAGCAGTTCTTC
17,TRBV5-1,TRBD1,TRBJ1-4,few,CASREGQGRYSNEKLFF,TGCGCCAGCAGGGAAGGACAGGGGAGGTATTCTAATGAAAAACTGTTTTTT
13,TRBV5-1,.,TRBJ1-5,few,CASSLDMGQPQHF,TGCGCCAGCAGCTTGGACATGGGCCAGCCCCAGCATTTT
14,TRBV9,.,TRBJ1-1,few,CASSPSQLDTEAFF,TGTGCCAGCAGCCCCTCACAGTTGGACACTGAAGCTTTCTTT
15,TRBV14,TRBD2,TRBJ2-4,few,CASSHSRGGKNIQYF,TGTGCCAGCAGCCATTCTCGGGGGGGGAAAAACATTCAGTACTTC
16,TRBV6-4,.,TRBJ2-6,.,CASSEGVGAGANVLTF,TGTGCCAGCAGCGAAGGTGTAGGGGCTGGGGCCAACGTCCTGACTTTC
13,TRBV28,.,TRBJ1-5,.,CASSLPSNQPQHF,TGTGCCAGCAGTTTACCGAGCAATCAGCCCCAGCATTTT
13,TRBV6-5,.,TRBJ2-1,few,CASSSPAVNEQFF,TGTGCCAGCAGTTCTCCGGCGGTCAATGAGCAGTTCTTC
11,TRBV5-1,.,TRBJ1-1,.,CASSAGYEAFF,TGCGCCAGCAGCGCGGGGTATGAAGCTTTCTTT
17,TRBV21-1,.,TRBJ1-1,few,CASSTKLGAVANTEAFF,TGTGCCAGCAGCACGAAATTGGGGGCAGTGGCGAACACTGAAGCTTTCTTT
15,TRBV7-8,TRBD1,TRBJ2-3,few,CASSLKGQSTDTQYF,TGTGCCAGCAGCTTAAAGGGACAGAGCACAGATACGCAGTATTTT
13,TRBV29-1,TRBD1,TRBJ1-1,.,CSVYGTGNTEAFF,TGCAGCGTTTACGGGACAGGGAACACTGAAGCTTTCTTT
16,TRBV6-1,.,TRBJ1-5,few,CASSESFGTGMQPQHF,TGTGCCAGCAGTGAATCATTCGGAACAGGGATGCAGCCCCAGCATTTT
16,TRBV28,.,TRBJ2-3,.,CASSLSHPTSTDTQYF,TGTGCCAGCAGTTTGTCTCACCCCACTAGCACAGATACGCAGTATTTT
13,TRBV2,.,TRBJ2-5,few,CASSYDFLETQYF,TGTGCCTCGAGCTACGACTTCTTAGAGACCCAGTACTTC
14,TRBV18,.,TRBJ2-5,.,CASSPGQPRETQYF,TGTGCCAGCTCACCGGGACAACCGAGGGAGACCCAGTACTTC
19,TRBV19,.,TRBJ2-2,.,CASSIRSSEAMEGTGELFF,TGTGCCAGTAGTATAAGGTCCTCTGAGGCAATGGAGGGCACCGGGGAGCTGTTTTTT
13,TRBV7-2,.,TRBJ1-5,.,CASSLALSEPQHF,TGTGCCAGCAGCTTAGCGCTTTCGGAGCCCCAGCATTTT
14,TRBV6-6,TRBD1,TRBJ2-5,.,CASSRGTAQETQYF,TGTGCCAGCAGCCGTGGGACAGCCCAAGAGACCCAGTACTTC
16,TRBV19,TRBD2,TRBJ2-7,few,CASSMGLAGGTYEQYF,TGTGCCAGTAGTATGGGACTAGCGGGGGGCACCTACGAGCAGTACTTC
15,TRBV5-6,TRBD1,TRBJ1-6,few,CASSLVRDRDSPLHF,TGTGCCAGCAGCTTGGTACGGGACAGGGATTCACCCCTCCACTTT
15,TRBV5-1,TRBD1,TRBJ1-1,few,CASSPGTAMNTEAFF,TGCGCCAGCAGCCCCGGGACAGCCATGAACACTGAAGCTTTCTTT
15,TRBV6-5,TRBD1,TRBJ1-2,few,CASSRTGGANYGYTF,TGTGCCAGCAGTCGGACAGGGGGAGCTAACTATGGCTACACCTTC
15,TRBV18,.,TRBJ1-1,.,CASSPQKTANTEAFF,TGTGCCAGCTCACCACAAAAAACAGCGAACACTGAAGCTTTCTTT
12,TRBV19,TRBD1,TRBJ1-2,.,CASRPGGHGYTF,TGTGCCAGTAGGCCAGGGGGCCATGGCTACACCTTC
16,TRBV28,TRBD1,TRBJ2-5,.,CASSPPDRGGMETQYF,TGTGCCAGCAGTCCCCCGGACAGGGGGGGAATGGAGACCCAGTACTTC
14,TRBV11-2,.,TRBJ2-7,few,CASSFEGGAVEQYF,TGTGCCAGCAGCTTTGAGGGTGGAGCGGTCGAGCAGTACTTC
17,TRBV7-8,.,TRBJ1-3,few,CASSSKYMATSGNTIYF,TGTGCCAGCAGCTCGAAGTATATGGCCACCTCTGGAAACACCATATATTTT
18,TRBV5-4,TRBD2,TRBJ2-5,few,CASSPLRPAGGLEETQYF,TGTGCCAGCAGCCCACTACGTCCAGCGGGGGGGTTGGAAGAGACCCAGTACTTC
18,TRBV7-6,TRBD1,TRBJ2-7,.,CASSLQQGGQGPPYEQYF,TGTGCCAGCAGCTTACAACAAGGTGGACAGGGGCCACCCTACGAGCAGTACTTC
13,TRBV7-9,.,TRBJ1-1,few,CASSLVPGAEAFF,TGTGCCAGCAGCTTAGTCCCAGGGGCTGAAGCTTTCTTT
15,TRBV6-1,.,TRBJ1-1,few,CASSEAVRGDTEAFF,TGTGCCAGCAGTGAAGCGGTCAGGGGTGATACTGAAGCTTTCTTT
19,TRBV15,.,TRBJ2-6,.,CATSRALGRGGSGANVLTF,TGTGCCACCAGCAGAGCTCTGGGCAGGGGCGGCTCTGGGGCCAACGTCCTGACTTTC
15,TRBV2,.,TRBJ2-1,few,CASSGRTGRGNEQFF,TGTGCCAGCAGCGGGCGGACAGGGAGGGGTAATGAGCAGTTCTTC
15,TRBV7-2,TRBD1,TRBJ1-5,.,CASSPGQGPNQPQHF,TGTGCCAGCAGCCCCGGACAGGGGCCAAATCAGCCCCAGCATTTT